Reported below is one TCR beta chain. Its antigen is unknown. Base qualities are not provided; no much larger clone lies one nucleotide away. Trimming accounts for 6 bases at V and 1 base at J, while the number of junction bases matched to no gene is 9. The CDR3 starts with the cysteine, ends with the phenylalanine, and has 15 residues. The DNA shown is the 45-base CDR3, in frame from base 1. The germline V gene sets CDR1 to SNHLY and CDR2 to FYNNEI. Using immunoSEQ, frozen genomic DNA was subjected to high-throughput TCRbeta CDR3 sequencing, a process that included PCR amplification, mapping, bias correction and internal controls. From the authors' description of their analysis: Productive rearrangements were kept, and unique TCRbeta sequences were defined by CDR3 nucleotide sequence plus V and J gene. A sequence counted as donor-reactive only if the sequence showed at least 5-fold expansion in CFSE-low cells compared with unstimulated pre-transplant cells and had a frequency of at least 0.01%. To ensure at least 90% detection power, minimum frequency thresholds were set for each subject based on that subject's lowest-template unstimulated sample. Jensen-Shannon divergence between the top 1000 TCRbeta sequences post- versus pre-transplant served as the measure of repertoire turnover. Two-sided Fisher's exact tests were used to test for changes in how often donor-reactive sequences were detected. TCRdb's version of the immuneACCESS table is confined to in-frame rearrangements and falls short of the full clone set. An unresolved V gene accounts for under half of the shortfall where checked; the remainder is of unknown origin. The V and J calls and the clone size are those of that table, but D and trimming were determined from the DNA. Recorded for this sample are around 97,000 clones; roughly 80% of them occurred a single time. The top ten hold approximately 2.8% of the sample.

Thawed unstimulated PBMCs were stained for CD3, CD4 and CD8 and FACS-sorted into CD3+CD4+ and CD3+CD8+ populations. All 8 studied subjects were randomized to immunosuppression withdrawal. Genomic DNA was isolated with the Qiagen DNeasy Blood and Tissue Kit. This sample was included in a study of T cell clones after liver transplantation (dated by TCRdb to the late 2010s). General notes on the study: The samples were obtained from ITN030ST, a randomized trial that attempted immunosuppression withdrawal within 2 years after liver transplantation. After a pre-transplant mixed lymphocyte reaction, TCRbeta sequencing was used to pinpoint donor-reactive T cell clones, which were subsequently tracked in post-transplant blood. Third party-reactive TCRbeta sequences from pre-transplant MLRs were also identified as an antigen-independent comparator for donor-reactive sequences. Three of the eight recipients were HCV-positive; the others were transplanted for non-autoimmune, non-viral indications. The subjects received no induction therapy and were kept on standard immunosuppression until randomization at 12-24 months post-transplant. Tolerance was defined as complete withdrawal of immunosuppression for at least one year without a rise in liver enzymes beyond twice the upper limit of normal. Blood samples were collected pre-transplant, then pre-randomization ahead of withdrawal, and finally post-randomization once withdrawal had either been completed or failed. Of the 8 liver transplant recipients making up the studied cohort, 3 were classified as tolerant and 5 as non-tolerant.

The paper as a whole reports these results and caveats: Donor-reactive sequences declined more than third party-reactive ones, suggesting partial antigen-specific deletion unrelated to withdrawal success. Circulating donor-reactive CD4 TCRbeta sequences fell significantly post-transplant in most of the 8 subjects, irrespective of tolerance or HCV status. Because no allograft tissue specimens were available, donor-reactive T cells may have migrated into the graft instead of being deleted. Conclusions were preliminary, limited by small, heterogeneous patient numbers and non-standardized post-transplant time points. When repertoire turnover was taken into account, detection of donor-reactive sequences was significantly reduced in 7 of 8 subjects for CD4 and in 8 of 8 subjects for CD8. In two subjects, low numbers of available donor cells limited the measurable donor-reactive repertoire.

The chain employs TRBV2 and TRBJ2-7; a stretch of 7 junction bases matches TRBD2. This clonotype was obtained from a human patient who received a liver transplant. Some T cells present after a transplant may be cells of the graft donor. Sequenced here: CD4+ T cells from blood, sampled roughly 50 months after liver transplant. The CDR3: CASRVGLHLSYEQYF. The DNA reads TGTGCCAGCAGGGTGGGACTACATCTTTCCTACGAGCAGTACTTC.